The TCR beta chain under discussion was sequenced for a study of cytomegalovirus exposure and HLA in healthy donors. The PCR made use of 60 Vbeta and 13 Jbeta primers. The assay was immunoSEQ multiplex PCR, and TCRdb's table has in-frame clones only and misses some. Here the sample spans about 160,000 clones, roughly 85% being singletons. Germline V CDR1 and CDR2: MNHNY, SVGAGI (reference sequence). This CDR3 region has 14 residues. The J segment lost 6 bases and the V segment lost 7 bases, leaving 9 bases of the junction unmatched. The clonotype comes from a male donor in good health and CMV-seropositive. Sequencing used PBMCs. This chain links TRBV6-6 with TRBJ1-5, with TRBD1 matching over 7 bases. The CDR3 loop reads CASILRQGGQPQHF. CDR3 in DNA: TGTGCCAGCATTCTTCGACAGGGCGGTCAGCCCCAGCATTTT.